This T cell receptor beta chain is drawn from a study of OX40 agonist ivuxolimab in advanced cancers. For the study at large: As their treatment, patients were administered ivuxolimab, an agonistic anti-OX40 (CD134) antibody.

Study outcomes and limitations: CD4+ and CD8+ blood T cells expanded clonally by week 6 at 0.1 to 3.0 mg/kg.

Remarks on this clone: Its matching antigen is unknown.

Clones were sequenced by immunoSEQ multiplex PCR, and TCRdb holds only the in-frame ones, with some missing. In the table there are tens of thousands of clones, approximately 90% of which are singletons. The material was CD4+ or CD8+ T cells sorted from blood, obtained in a trial of the OX40 agonist ivuxolimab. This TCR was recovered from an adult with an advanced solid tumor such as melanoma, head and neck, liver or kidney cancer.

The CDR3 spells CASSPPGQGAGQPQHF. The CDR3, as DNA: TGTGCCAGCAGTCCTCCGGGACAGGGGGCTGGGCAGCCCCAGCATTTT. The chain combines TRBV28 with TRBJ1-5; TRBD1 agrees at 12 bases. Germline V gives CDR1 MDHEN, CDR2 SYDVKM. The junction had 9 bases not matched to a gene; V was cut back by 5 bases and J by 7 bases. This CDR3 contains 16 residues.